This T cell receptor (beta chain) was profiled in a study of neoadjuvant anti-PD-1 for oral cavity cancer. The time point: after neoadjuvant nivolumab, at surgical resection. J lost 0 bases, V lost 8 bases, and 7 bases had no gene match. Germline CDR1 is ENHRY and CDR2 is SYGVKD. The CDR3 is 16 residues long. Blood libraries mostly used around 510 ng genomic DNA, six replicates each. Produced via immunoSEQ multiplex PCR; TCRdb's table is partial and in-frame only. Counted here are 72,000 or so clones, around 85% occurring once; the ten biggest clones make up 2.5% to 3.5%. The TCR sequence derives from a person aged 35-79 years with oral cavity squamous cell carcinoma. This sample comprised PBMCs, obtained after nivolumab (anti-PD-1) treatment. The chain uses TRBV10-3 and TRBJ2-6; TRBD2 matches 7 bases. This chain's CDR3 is CAIGGGEASGANVLTF. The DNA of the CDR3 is TGTGCCATCGGGGGAGGGGAAGCCTCTGGGGCCAACGTCCTGACTTTC.